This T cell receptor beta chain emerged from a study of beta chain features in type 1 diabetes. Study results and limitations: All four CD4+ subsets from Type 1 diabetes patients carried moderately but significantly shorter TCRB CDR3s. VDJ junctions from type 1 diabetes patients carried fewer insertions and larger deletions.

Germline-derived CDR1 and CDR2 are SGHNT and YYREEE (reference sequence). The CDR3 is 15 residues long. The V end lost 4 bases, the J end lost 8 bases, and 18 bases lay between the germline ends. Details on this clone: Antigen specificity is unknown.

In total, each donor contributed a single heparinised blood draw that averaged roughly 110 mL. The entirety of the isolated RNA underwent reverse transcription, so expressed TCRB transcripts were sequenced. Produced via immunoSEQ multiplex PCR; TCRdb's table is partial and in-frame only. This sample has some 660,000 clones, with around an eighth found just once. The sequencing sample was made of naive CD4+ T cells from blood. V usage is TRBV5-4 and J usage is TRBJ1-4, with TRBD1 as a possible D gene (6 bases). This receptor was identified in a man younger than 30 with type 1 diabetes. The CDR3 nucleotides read TGTGCCAGCAGCCCGGGAAGGCCAGGGGAGGAAAAACTGTTTTTT. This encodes CASSPGRPGEEKLFF. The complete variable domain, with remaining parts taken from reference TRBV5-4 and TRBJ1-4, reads ETGVTQSPTHLIKTRGQQVTLRCSSQSGHNTVSWYQQALGQGPQFIFQYYREEENGRGNFPPRFSGLQFPNYSSELNVNALELDDSALYLCASSPGRPGEEKLFFGSGTQLSVL.